This T cell receptor (beta chain) was sequenced in a study of PD-1 blockade in classical Hodgkin lymphoma. The study, taken as a whole, reports: Exclusion covered patients beginning nivolumab under 1 year post-ASCT. It was among complete responders that baseline diversity resembled that of newly diagnosed patients.

Comment on this clone: Its antigen is not known.

This CDR3 is 14 amino acids long. Between the trimmed V and J ends, which lost 0 bases and 6 bases, there was a span of 10 bases. The germline gives CDR1 SGDLS, CDR2 YYNGEE. With no exception, relapse followed autologous stem cell transplantation in all patients, and brentuximab vedotin exposure varied. Magnetic negative selection was used to purify CD4+ T cells from PBMCs that had been thawed. Complete response, partial response or progressive disease made up the best responses. Using immunoSEQ multiplex PCR, the repertoire was profiled, and TCRdb retains in-frame clones only, with some absent. The sample shows thousands of clones, 86% of them seen only once.

The V and J genes are TRBV9 and TRBJ2-1; D is ambiguous. The receptor comes from a human donor with classical Hodgkin lymphoma. The specimen was CD4+ T cells from blood, collected at baseline. DNA for the CDR3: TGTGCCAGCAGCGTAGATATAGGGTCCAATGAGCAGTTCTTC. It codes for CASSVDIGSNEQFF.